This TCR beta chain is drawn from a study of blood T cell repertoires in COVID-19. Looking at the study overall: Samples taken during acute and convalescent COVID-19 were collected in the United States, Italy and Spain. T cells, B-cell-depleted T cells, or PBMCs supplied cDNA or gDNA.

As processed by the authors: Researchers report that nucleated cell counts were estimated from reference gene primer amplification. Profiling relied on immunoSEQ multiplex PCR, and the TCRdb table lists in-frame clones only, not all of them. The D gene and trimming were derived from the DNA, and the V and J assignments and clone size from that table. Of approximately 85,000 clones detected, 70% to 90% appear once; the ten largest clones hold 27%. This CDR3 contains 15 residues. Trimming shortened V by 4 bases and J by 4 bases, and 15 bases separated the two germline ends. Germline CDR1 is KGHDR and CDR2 is SFDVKD.

The gene calls are TRBV24-1 and TRBJ1-2, with D possibly TRBD1 on 6 matching bases. Material for sequencing was peripheral blood. The origin of this receptor is a man in his fifties or sixties with active or convalescent COVID-19. The CDR3 DNA reads TGTGCCACCAGTGAGTCGACAGGCCCCTTCTATGGCTACACCTTC. Translated: CATSESTGPFYGYTF.